This T cell receptor beta chain was profiled in a study of blood T cell repertoires in COVID-19. Study-wide background: In each case, the material was cDNA or gDNA derived from T cells, B-cell-depleted T cells, or PBMCs.

Germline CDR1 and CDR2: LGHNA and YSLEER. This CDR3 contains 15 residues. J was trimmed by 0 bases and V by 3 bases; bases with no gene match: 1. The repertoire was sequenced with immunoSEQ multiplex PCR; TCRdb's copy has only in-frame clones and lacks some. The top ten clones hold around 9.6% of a sample with about 260,000 clones, about 90% of them seen once. The receptor was isolated from a woman aged 70-85 years with COVID-19, enrolled during active disease. The V call is TRBV4-3, the J call TRBJ2-1; 8 bases match TRBD2. Sample: peripheral blood. CDR3 bases: TGCGCCAGCAGCCAGAGCGGGAGCTCCTACAATGAGCAGTTCTTC. This encodes CASSQSGSSYNEQFF.